This T cell receptor (beta chain) emerged from a study of cytomegalovirus exposure and HLA in healthy donors. Background on the study: In an early release, HLA-typed donors contributed about 79 million unique TCR sequences.

60 Vbeta and 13 Jbeta primers were used in PCR. Repertoires were generated with immunoSEQ multiplex PCR, while TCRdb's copy carries only in-frame clones and drops some. In the table there are over 100,000 clones, 69% of which are singletons. Worth noting for this clone: Its specificity is unknown.

Study outcomes and limitations: Reports indicated that the classifier achieved high specificity and sensitivity in diagnosing cytomegalovirus status.

The CDR3 has 17 amino acids. V lost 2 bases, J lost 9 bases, and 22 bases lay in between. In germline, CDR1 is SEHNR, CDR2 FQNEAQ (reference sequence). The J gene is TRBJ1-4, the V gene TRBV7-9, with D possibly TRBD1 on 6 matching bases. The sequence came from a woman in her sixties or seventies in good health and CMV-seropositive. Sequencing input: PBMCs. For the CDR3, the DNA is TGTGCCAGCAGCTTATCCGGGTCTCAGGGGTTATTGCAAAAACTGTTTTTT. It codes for CASSLSGSQGLLQKLFF.